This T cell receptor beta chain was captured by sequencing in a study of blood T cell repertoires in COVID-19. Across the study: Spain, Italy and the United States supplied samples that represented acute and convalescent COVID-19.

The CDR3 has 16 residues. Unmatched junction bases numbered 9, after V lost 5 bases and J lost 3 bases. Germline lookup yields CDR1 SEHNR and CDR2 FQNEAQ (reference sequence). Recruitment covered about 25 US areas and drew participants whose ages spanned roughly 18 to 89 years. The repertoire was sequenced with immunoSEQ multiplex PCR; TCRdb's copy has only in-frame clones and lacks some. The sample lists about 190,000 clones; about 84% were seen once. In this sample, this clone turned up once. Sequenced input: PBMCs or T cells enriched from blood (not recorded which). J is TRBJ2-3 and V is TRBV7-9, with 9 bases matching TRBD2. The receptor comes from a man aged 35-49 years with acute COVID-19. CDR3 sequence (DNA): TGTGCCAGCAGCGGCCCAATAGCGGGAGCAACAGATACGCAGTATTTT. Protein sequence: CASSGPIAGATDTQYF.